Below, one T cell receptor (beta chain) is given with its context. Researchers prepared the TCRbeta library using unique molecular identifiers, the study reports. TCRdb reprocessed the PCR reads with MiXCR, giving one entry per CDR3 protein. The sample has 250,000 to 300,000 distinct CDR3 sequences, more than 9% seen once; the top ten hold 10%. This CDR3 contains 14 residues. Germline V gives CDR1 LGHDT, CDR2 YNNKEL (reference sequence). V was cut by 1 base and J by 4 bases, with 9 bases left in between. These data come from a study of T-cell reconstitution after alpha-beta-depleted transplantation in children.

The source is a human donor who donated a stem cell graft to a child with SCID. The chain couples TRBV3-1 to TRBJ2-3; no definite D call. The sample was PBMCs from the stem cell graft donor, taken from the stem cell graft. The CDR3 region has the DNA TGTGCCAGCAGCCAAGCGGGTAGACCAGATACGCAGTATTTT. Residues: CASSQAGRPDTQYF.